What follows are 23 T cell receptor beta chains derived from one specimen sequenced in a study of cytomegalovirus exposure and HLA in healthy donors. Repertoires were generated with immunoSEQ multiplex PCR, while TCRdb's copy carries only in-frame clones and drops some. The sample shows more than 140,000 clones, approximately 88% of them seen only once. Sequenced material: PBMCs. The receptors stem from a woman between 18 and 30 years old in good health and CMV-seropositive.

The rearrangement uses TRBV15 and TRBJ2-1; D remains ambiguous. Germline loops: CDR1 LNHNV, CDR2 YYDKDF (reference sequence). There are 11 residues in the CDR3. The V end was cut by 5 bases, the J end by 15 bases, with 14 bases between. The CDR3 sequence is CATSQDTLGFF. As DNA, the CDR3 is TGTGCCACCAGCCAAGACACGTTGGGGTTCTTC.

This chain connects TRBV30 to TRBJ2-7; TRBD2 aligns across 14 bases. CDR3 length equals 17 residues. The trim removed 1 base at V and 2 bases at J, leaving 7 bases unmatched. Germline assignment: CDR1 GTSNPN and CDR2 SVGIG (reference sequence). The CDR3 loop is CAWSGSRTSGRTYEQYF. The CDR3 coding sequence is TGTGCCTGGAGTGGATCCCGGACTAGCGGGAGGACCTACGAGCAGTACTTC.

The DNA for the CDR3 is TGCAGCGTTGATACGGGGAACGCGAGGGGCTACACCTTC. It translates to CSVDTGNARGYTF. The V and J genes are TRBV29-1 and TRBJ1-2; D gene unclear. Germline lookup yields CDR1 SQVTM and CDR2 ANQGSEA. The CDR3 has 13 amino acids. V lost 3 bases and J 8 bases, leaving 16 bases between the germline ends. The variable domain in full, with the rest retrieved from reference TRBV29-1 and TRBJ1-2, is SAVISQKPSRDICQRGTSLTIQCQVDSQVTMMFWYRQQPGQSLTLIATANQGSEATYESGFVIDKFPISRPNLTFSTLTVSNMSPEDSSIYLCSVDTGNARGYTFGSGTRLTVV.

The chain couples TRBV25-1 to TRBJ2-7; 12 nucleotides align to TRBD2. Germline V gene lookup returns CDR1 MGHDK and CDR2 SYGVNS. Germline trimming cut 7 bases from V and 3 bases from J; bases unmatched to any gene: 10. The CDR3 has 16 residues. CDR3 amino acids: CASTKHGLAGFYEQYF. DNA of the CDR3: TGTGCCAGCACAAAGCATGGACTAGCGGGATTCTACGAGCAGTACTTC.

The DNA for the CDR3 is TGTGCCATCAGTGAGCAGGGCTCCTACAATGAGCAGTTCTTC. Protein product: CAISEQGSYNEQFF. V gene TRBV10-3 combines with J gene TRBJ2-1; possible D gene TRBD1, 5 bases. The CDR3 consists of 14 residues. V lost 2 bases and J lost 0, with 5 bases in between. Per the germline V gene, CDR1 is ENHRY and CDR2 is SYGVKD.

This chain connects TRBV30 to TRBJ2-6; 8 positions agree with TRBD2. The CDR3 has 16 residues. V shed 2 bases, J shed 1 base, and the junction held 4 bases outside the gene matches. Germline V gene data show CDR1 as GTSNPN and CDR2 as SVGIG (reference sequence). In DNA form, the CDR3 reads TGTGCCTGGAGTTTTGCGGGGGGTTCTGGGGCCAACGTCCTGACTTTC. Amino acids: CAWSFAGGSGANVLTF. The full variable domain, with the rest looked up from reference TRBV30 and TRBJ2-6, is SQTIHQWPATLVQPVGSPLSLECTVEGTSNPNLYWYRQAAGRGLQLLFYSVGIGQISSEVPQNLSASRPQDRQFILSSKKLLLSDSGFYLCAWSFAGGSGANVLTFGAGSRLTVL.

The chain combines TRBV15 with TRBJ2-3; 9 positions agree with TRBD1. V was clipped by 2 bases and J by 6 bases; unmatched bases: 9. Germline CDR1 LNHNV, CDR2 YYDKDF (reference sequence). The CDR3 has 16 residues. The CDR3 DNA reads as TGTGCCACCAGCAGATCCCCGGGACAGGGTCGCGATACGCAGTATTTT. As protein: CATSRSPGQGRDTQYF.

This chain joins TRBV29-1 and TRBJ2-2; TRBD1 agrees at 8 bases. The CDR3 extends over 13 amino acids. J was trimmed by 4 bases and V by 7 bases; bases with no gene match: 5. The germline V gene encodes CDR1 SQVTM and CDR2 ANQGSEA. CDR3 protein: CSARTGPTGELFF. The CDR3 DNA reads as TGCAGCGCTCGGACAGGGCCCACCGGGGAGCTGTTTTTT.

The chain couples TRBV5-6 to TRBJ2-6, with D perhaps matching TRBD2 (5 bases). V dropped 3 bases and J dropped 4 bases, with 8 bases sitting between them. CDR1 SGHDT and CDR2 YYEEEE come from the germline V gene. The CDR3 totals 14 residues. The CDR3 region is CASSSSGGANVLTF. CDR3 DNA: TGTGCCAGCAGCTCGTCGGGAGGGGCCAACGTCCTGACTTTC.

CDR3 amino acids: CASSTRQGRDEQFF. CDR3 DNA sequence: TGTGCCAGCAGCACGAGACAGGGTCGGGATGAGCAGTTCTTC. This chain joins TRBV9 and TRBJ2-1; 7 bases fit TRBD1. J gave up 8 bases and V 4 bases, and 9 bases lay outside the gene matches. The CDR3 covers 14 residues. The germline V gene has CDR1 SGDLS and CDR2 YYNGEE. The full variable domain, rest sourced from reference TRBV9 and TRBJ2-1, is DSGVTQTPKHLITATGQRVTLRCSPRSGDLSVYWYQQSLDQGLQFLIQYYNGEERAKGNILERFSAQQFPDLHSELNLSSLELGDSALYFCASSTRQGRDEQFFGPGTRLTVL.

In its sample, this clone was seen a few times. The chain has TRBV7-2 and TRBJ1-2; possible D gene TRBD1, 6 bases. Germline V lookup: CDR1 SGHTA, CDR2 FQGNSA. CDR3 size: 14 residues. V lost 4 bases and J 2 bases, leaving 11 bases between the germline ends. CDR3 sequence (DNA): TGTGCCAGCAGCTCAGAAGGGACAAACTATGGCTACACCTTC. Its protein is CASSSEGTNYGYTF.

The V and J genes are TRBV11-3 and TRBJ2-1, with TRBD2 matching 7 bases. The junction had 10 bases not matched to a gene; V was cut back by 5 bases and J by 0 bases. This CDR3 region has 17 residues. Germline V lookup: CDR1 SGHNT, CDR2 YENEEA. The CDR3 nucleotides read TGTGCCAGCAGCCTGACTAGCCTTCCGGGCTCCTACAATGAGCAGTTCTTC. Translating gives CASSLTSLPGSYNEQFF. The variable domain in full, completed from reference TRBV11-3 and TRBJ2-1, reads EAGVVQSPRYKIIEKKQPVAFWCNPISGHNTLYWYLQNLGQGPELLIRYENEEAVDDSQLPKDRFSAERLKGVDSTLKIQPAELGDSAVYLCASSLTSLPGSYNEQFFGPGTRLTVL.

This clone was recorded only once. The chain carries TRBV28 and TRBJ2-7, with D perhaps TRBD1 (7 bases). Germline V gives CDR1 MDHEN, CDR2 SYDVKM. The V and J ends lost 2 bases and 7 bases respectively, with 18 bases between them. This CDR3 spans 15 amino acids. Here the CDR3 DNA reads TGTGCCAGCAGTTTAAGAGGGGGCGCGGGGTGGGAGCAGTACTTC. It is translated as CASSLRGGAGWEQYF. Together with reference TRBV28 and TRBJ2-7, the CDR3 gives the full variable domain: DVKVTQSSRYLVKRTGEKVFLECVQDMDHENMFWYRQDPGLGLRLIYFSYDVKMKEKGDIPEGYSVSREKKERFSLILESASTNQTSMYLCASSLRGGAGWEQYFGPGTRLTVT.

This chain uses TRBV11-2 with TRBJ2-3, with 8 nucleotides matching TRBD2. Germline CDR1 reads SGHAT; CDR2 reads FQNNGV. This CDR3 region has 16 residues. V shed 1 base, J shed 1 base, and the junction held 4 bases outside the gene matches. DNA of the CDR3: TGTGCCAGCAGCTTAGCGGGAGGGCTTGGCACAGATACGCAGTATTTT. Translating gives CASSLAGGLGTDTQYF.

V and J are TRBV28 and TRBJ2-5; D unclear. The CDR3 totals 14 residues. Germline loops: CDR1 MDHEN, CDR2 SYDVKM. Trimming shortened V by 2 bases and J by 0 bases, and 7 bases separated the two germline ends. CDR3 sequence (DNA): TGTGCCAGCAGTTTAACCGGGTACCAAGAGACCCAGTACTTC. As protein: CASSLTGYQETQYF.

The CDR3 region is CASSAIGLAGMDTQYF. As DNA, the CDR3 is TGTGCCAGCAGCGCAATCGGACTAGCGGGAATGGATACGCAGTATTTT. V is TRBV9 and J is TRBJ2-3; TRBD2 matches at 12 bases. The length of the CDR3 is 16 residues. V trimming: 3 bases; J trimming: 6 bases; junction bases outside the gene matches: 8. CDR1 and CDR2 (germline): SGDLS, YYNGEE.

CDR3 region: CASSPGTGSTDTQYF. The DNA of the CDR3 is TGTGCCAGCAGCCCCGGGACAGGAAGCACAGATACGCAGTATTTT. J is TRBJ2-3 and V is TRBV7-9, with 8 nucleotides matching TRBD1. In germline, CDR1 is SEHNR, CDR2 FQNEAQ (reference sequence). V was clipped by 5 bases and J by 0 bases; unmatched bases: 4. CDR3 length equals 15 residues.

This clone was seen just once. The V call is TRBV11-2, the J call TRBJ2-7; 11 bases match TRBD2. There are 15 residues in the CDR3. V dropped 4 bases and J dropped 7; count of bases not matched to a gene: 9. CDR1 is SGHAT, CDR2 FQNNGV, per germline. The CDR3 region has the DNA TGTGCCAGCAGCTCCGTTAGCGGGAGGGCGTTGGAGCAGTACTTC. This codes for CASSSVSGRALEQYF. The entire variable domain, with the rest obtained from reference TRBV11-2 and TRBJ2-7, is as follows: EAGVAQSPRYKIIEKRQSVAFWCNPISGHATLYWYQQILGQGPKLLIQFQNNGVVDDSQLPKDRFSAERLKGVDSTLKIQPAKLEDSAVYLCASSSVSGRALEQYFGPGTRLTVT.

The rearrangement joins TRBV7-7 to TRBJ2-1, with 7 bases that match TRBD2. The CDR3 contains 15 residues. V was pared by 5 bases and J by 8 bases, with 12 bases of the junction left unmatched. Germline CDR1 and CDR2: SSHAT and FNYEAQ (reference sequence). This CDR3 is CASSPEAGEIDEQFF. DNA of the CDR3: TGTGCCAGCAGCCCGGAGGCGGGGGAAATAGATGAGCAGTTCTTC.

The chain employs TRBV10-3 and TRBJ1-2; the match to TRBD1 covers 9 bases. Germline V CDR1 and CDR2: ENHRY, SYGVKD. V lost 4 bases and J lost 3; bases outside the gene matches: 3. CDR3 length: 14 amino acids. The CDR3 DNA sequence: TGTGCCATCAGTGGGACAGGGGAGGACTATGGCTACACCTTC. It specifies CAISGTGEDYGYTF.

The chain has TRBV19 and TRBJ1-5; D is ambiguous. Germline CDR1 is LNHDA and CDR2 is SQIVND (reference sequence). CDR3 size: 16 residues. Trimming shortened V by 7 bases and J by 1 base, and 17 bases separated the two germline ends. CDR3 coding DNA: TGTGCCAGTACCCCGTGGCGAGGAAAGAGCAATCAGCCCCAGCATTTT. As protein: CASTPWRGKSNQPQHF.

The chain is built from TRBV15 and TRBJ1-4; 7 bases match TRBD1. The CDR3 covers 15 residues. The V gene end was trimmed by 1 base and the J gene end by 6 bases; junction bases not matched to a gene: 5. Germline CDR1 reads LNHNV; CDR2 reads YYDKDF (reference sequence). Here the CDR3 DNA reads TGTGCCACCAGCAGAGGACAGGGATCGGATGAAAAACTGTTTTTT. Protein: CATSRGQGSDEKLFF.

This clone was counted a single time. The V call is TRBV6-1, the J call TRBJ1-5; D ambiguous. Germline V lookup: CDR1 MNHNS, CDR2 SASEGT. V lost 0 bases and J 7 bases, leaving 10 bases between the germline ends. This CDR3 is built from 14 residues. CDR3 bases: TGTGCCAGCAGTGAAGCGCCGGGGAAGCAGCCCCAGCATTTT. Protein product: CASSEAPGKQPQHF.